These 14 T cell receptor beta chains came from one sample sequenced in a study of cytomegalovirus exposure and HLA in healthy donors. TCRdb's copy holds only in-frame clones and misses some; the assay was immunoSEQ multiplex PCR. Counted here are approximately 70,000 clones, approximately 94% occurring once; the ten biggest clones make up 3.2%. Specimen: PBMCs. The receptor set was obtained from a woman under 30 in good health and CMV-seropositive.

The chain links TRBV6-5 to TRBJ1-5; TRBD1 aligns across 10 bases. Germline V gives CDR1 MNHEY, CDR2 SVGAGI. V was pared by 5 bases and J by 7 bases, with 8 bases of the junction left unmatched. The CDR3 sequence is 15 residues long. The CDR3 loop is CASSTGQGLGQPQHF. Written as DNA, the CDR3 is TGTGCCAGCAGTACGGGACAGGGGTTAGGGCAGCCCCAGCATTTT.

The gene calls are TRBV29-1 and TRBJ2-5, with D possibly TRBD2 on 6 matching bases. V dropped 3 bases and J dropped 5 bases, with 10 bases sitting between them. Germline V gene sequence: CDR1 SQVTM, CDR2 ANQGSEA. The CDR3 is 12 residues long. The CDR3 protein is CSVEEGSETQYF. In nucleotides, the CDR3 is TGCAGCGTTGAGGAGGGTTCGGAGACCCAGTACTTC.

The rearrangement links TRBV7-9 to TRBJ2-1; D remains unclear. V was trimmed by 3 bases and J by 10 bases, leaving 7 bases between them. The CDR3 runs to 11 residues. Germline V gene data show CDR1 as SEHNR and CDR2 as FQNEAQ (reference sequence). DNA of the CDR3: TGTGCCAGCAGCTTTTTCGAGGAGCAGTTCTTC. As protein: CASSFFEEQFF.

The chain is built from TRBV18 and TRBJ2-7; TRBD1 matches 12 bases. This CDR3 has 15 residues. CDR1 KGHSH and CDR2 LQKENI come from the germline V gene. The V segment lost 3 bases and the J segment 7 bases; nucleotides outside the gene matches: 7. The CDR3 loop reads CASSPTGTGGQEQYF. CDR3 sequence (DNA): TGTGCCAGCTCACCCACCGGGACAGGGGGCCAAGAGCAGTACTTC.

The V call is TRBV6-6, the J call TRBJ2-3; TRBD2 is a possible D gene (6 bases). CDR1 MNHNY and CDR2 SVGAGI come from the germline V gene (reference sequence). The length of the CDR3 is 16 residues. V shed 2 bases and J shed 2 bases, with 14 bases lying between them. The CDR3 DNA follows: TGTGCCAGCAGTTACCAGAGACGGGGGACCACAGATACGCAGTATTTT. Translated: CASSYQRRGTTDTQYF.

The rearrangement uses TRBV9 and TRBJ1-4; TRBD1 matches at 8 bases. The germline V gene encodes CDR1 SGDLS and CDR2 YYNGEE. The CDR3 loop spans 14 amino acids. Trimming at V came to 2 bases and at J to 8 bases, leaving 5 bases not matched to a gene. CDR3 in DNA: TGTGCCAGCAGCGTCGGGACAGGTCAGGAAAAACTGTTTTTT. Encoded protein: CASSVGTGQEKLFF.

CDR3 region: CASSFSSGRKYNEQFF. The CDR3 DNA follows: TGTGCCAGCAGTTTCTCTAGCGGGAGGAAATACAATGAGCAGTTCTTC. The chain employs TRBV28 and TRBJ2-1, with 11 bases aligning to TRBD2. V dropped 3 bases and J dropped 4; count of bases not matched to a gene: 5. The CDR3 is 16 amino acids. Germline V gene data show CDR1 as MDHEN and CDR2 as SYDVKM.

The gene calls are TRBV27 and TRBJ2-7, with a weak D call TRBD1 (6 bases). The germline gives CDR1 MNHEY, CDR2 SMNVEV (reference sequence). Trimming took off 2 bases at V and 5 bases at J, with 13 bases between the two ends. This CDR3 region has 14 residues. CDR3 nucleotides: TGTGCCAGCAGTTTAGACAGGAGGTCCCACGAGCAGTACTTC. This translates into CASSLDRRSHEQYF.

This chain links TRBV5-6 with TRBJ1-2, with 7 bases identical to TRBD1. V trimming: 2 bases; J trimming: 4 bases; junction bases outside the gene matches: 8. The CDR3 contains 15 residues. From germline, CDR1 is SGHDT and CDR2 YYEEEE. Here the CDR3 reads CASSFDTGASYGYTF. CDR3 nucleotide sequence: TGTGCCAGCAGCTTCGACACAGGGGCCTCCTATGGCTACACCTTC.

Only one count was recorded for this clone. The gene calls are TRBV2 and TRBJ2-1; 7 nucleotides line up with TRBD2. This CDR3 contains 15 residues. CDR1 and CDR2 (germline): SNHLY, FYNNEI. With 3 bases clipped from V and 2 bases from J, the junction kept 4 bases outside the gene matches. CDR3 bases: TGTGCCAGCAGTGATGGGGGGGGGACCTACAATGAGCAGTTCTTC. Protein: CASSDGGGTYNEQFF. The variable domain in full, completed from reference TRBV2 and TRBJ2-1, reads EPEVTQTPSHQVTQMGQEVILRCVPISNHLYFYWYRQILGQKVEFLVSFYNNEISEKSEIFDDQFSVERPDGSNFTLKIRSTKLEDSAMYFCASSDGGGTYNEQFFGPGTRLTVL.

The chain links TRBV7-8 to TRBJ2-1, with 7 bases aligning to TRBD1. The CDR3 consists of 14 residues. The junction had 6 bases not matched to a gene; V was cut back by 4 bases and J by 6 bases. Germline V CDR1 and CDR2: SGHVS, FQNEAQ. In DNA form, the CDR3 reads TGTGCCAGCAGCTACGGGACAGCGACCAATGAGCAGTTCTTC. It encodes CASSYGTATNEQFF.

CDR3 protein: CASSVSFLASYNEQFF. CDR3 sequence (DNA): TGTGCCAGCAGTGTCAGTTTTCTAGCCTCCTACAATGAGCAGTTCTTC. This chain links TRBV2 with TRBJ2-1; D is possibly TRBD2 (5 bases). V was clipped by 4 bases and J by 0 bases, with 13 bases between them. The germline gives CDR1 SNHLY, CDR2 FYNNEI. This CDR3 region has 16 residues.

This clone was seen more than once but under ten times. The gene calls are TRBV9 and TRBJ2-1, with D possibly matching TRBD1 (5 bases). In germline, CDR1 is SGDLS, CDR2 YYNGEE. CDR3 size: 15 residues. V was shortened by 0 bases and J by 6 bases, with 13 bases between the two germline ends. Written as DNA, the CDR3 is TGTGCCAGCAGCGTAGCTGGGGCCGTTTCCAATGAGCAGTTCTTC. Residues: CASSVAGAVSNEQFF.

This chain uses TRBV5-8 with TRBJ1-2, with TRBD1 identical over 8 bases. Unmatched junction bases numbered 3, after V lost 4 bases and J lost 4 bases. CDR1 is SGHTS and CDR2 is YDEGEE in the germline V gene. The CDR3 runs 13 residues. The CDR3 DNA reads as TGTGCCAGCAGCCTCAGGGGGCCCTATGGCTACACCTTC. It codes for CASSLRGPYGYTF.